Listed below are T cell receptor beta chains from one sample, sequenced in a study of shared clonotypes between healthy human individuals. Measured with immunoSEQ multiplex PCR; TCRdb has only the in-frame clones, and not every one. This table has a few million clones, over 85% appearing once. Source material: naive CD4+ T cells sorted from blood. These receptor sequences come from a man aged 18 to 35 in good health. CDR3s leave out the opening cysteine and the closing phenylalanine or tryptophan. Fields, in order: D gene, V gene, J gene, CDR3 protein. A D gene is named only where the DNA matches it firmly.

D gene: NA; V gene: TRBV10-2; J gene: TRBJ1-3; CDR3 protein: ASSESRVGRRLSGNTIY
D gene: NA; V gene: TRBV2; J gene: TRBJ2-7; CDR3 protein: ASRANTEQY
D gene: TRBD1; V gene: TRBV11-2; J gene: TRBJ2-5; CDR3 protein: ASSQGQGAIPETQY
D gene: NA; V gene: TRBV6-5; J gene: TRBJ2-7; CDR3 protein: ASRSLYEQY
D gene: NA; V gene: TRBV28; J gene: TRBJ1-6; CDR3 protein: ASSRGGPLH
D gene: NA; V gene: TRBV11-2; J gene: TRBJ2-3; CDR3 protein: ASSLDFTDTQY
D gene: NA; V gene: TRBV6-5; J gene: TRBJ1-2; CDR3 protein: ASSYSWAESNYGYT
D gene: TRBD2; V gene: TRBV5-5; J gene: TRBJ2-7; CDR3 protein: ASSLDGGKGYEQY
D gene: NA; V gene: TRBV5-1; J gene: TRBJ2-6; CDR3 protein: ASTLGRRSGANVLT
D gene: NA; V gene: TRBV6-5; J gene: TRBJ1-1; CDR3 protein: ASSRRNTEAF
D gene: NA; V gene: TRBV28; J gene: TRBJ1-3; CDR3 protein: ASSVALGGNTIY
D gene: NA; V gene: TRBV18; J gene: TRBJ1-5; CDR3 protein: ASSATYRGNQPQH
D gene: NA; V gene: TRBV28; J gene: TRBJ1-2; CDR3 protein: ASRTNYGYT
D gene: NA; V gene: TRBV2; J gene: TRBJ2-7; CDR3 protein: ASSELSYEQY
D gene: NA; V gene: TRBV27; J gene: TRBJ1-1; CDR3 protein: ASSFARNTEAF
D gene: NA; V gene: TRBV27; J gene: TRBJ1-1; CDR3 protein: ASSLSPGPGAF
D gene: NA; V gene: TRBV19; J gene: TRBJ2-1; CDR3 protein: ASSKNRGGSYNEQF
D gene: TRBD2; V gene: TRBV5-4; J gene: TRBJ2-5; CDR3 protein: ASSLAGGRETQY
D gene: TRBD2; V gene: TRBV27; J gene: TRBJ2-3; CDR3 protein: ASSLRKTSGGAMDTQY
D gene: NA; V gene: TRBV4-1; J gene: TRBJ2-5; CDR3 protein: ASSQDREETQY
D gene: NA; V gene: TRBV10-3; J gene: TRBJ2-7; CDR3 protein: AIRMGTGPYEQY
D gene: NA; V gene: TRBV28; J gene: TRBJ1-5; CDR3 protein: ASTYGQGGQPQH
D gene: NA; V gene: TRBV19; J gene: TRBJ2-1; CDR3 protein: ASSNGAPGGYEQF
D gene: NA; V gene: TRBV2; J gene: TRBJ1-2; CDR3 protein: ASSLTFGYT
D gene: NA; V gene: TRBV6-5; J gene: TRBJ2-7; CDR3 protein: ASSRGRDSEQY
D gene: TRBD1; V gene: TRBV5-4; J gene: TRBJ2-5; CDR3 protein: ASSLPRPGTAEETQY
D gene: TRBD1; V gene: TRBV28; J gene: TRBJ1-5; CDR3 protein: ASSSRDRETGQPQH
D gene: NA; V gene: TRBV27; J gene: TRBJ1-2; CDR3 protein: ASSLRGLGGYT
D gene: TRBD1; V gene: TRBV5-4; J gene: TRBJ1-4; CDR3 protein: ASSSPGTGKSEKLF
D gene: NA; V gene: TRBV12-5; J gene: TRBJ2-2; CDR3 protein: ASGPVQNPNTGELF